This passage covers 24 T cell receptor beta chains from one sample sequenced in a study of T cell repertoires in cytomegalovirus infection. TCRdb ran MiXCR on the reads and lists one entry per CDR3 protein. The table includes 200,000 to 250,000 distinct CDR3 sequences, over 20% detected once. What was sequenced was CD8+ T cells from PBMCs. The origin of the receptors is a human donor in good health (CMV status not recorded). Some clones in this sample may be carry-over from other donors' samples.

The gene calls are TRBV2 and TRBJ2-3; weak D call: TRBD1 (5 bases). Trimming left V 7 bases short and J 4 bases short, with 9 bases between. The CDR3 extends over 12 amino acids. Germline assignment: CDR1 SNHLY and CDR2 FYNNEI. The CDR3 is CASIRVPDTQYF. The CDR3, as DNA: TGTGCCAGCATCAGGGTACCAGATACGCAGTATTTT.

As concerns this clonotype: This may be a read error: a much more frequent sequence differs by one nucleotide. The chain joins TRBV7-2 to TRBJ1-2; D might be TRBD1 (5 bases). CDR1 SGHTA and CDR2 FQGNSA come from the germline V gene. This CDR3 has 14 amino acids. The CDR3 loop is CASSPPGLLYGYIF. The CDR3 coding sequence is TGTGCCAGCAGCCCCCCGGGACTTCTCTATGGCTACATCTTC.

This chain uses TRBV7-3 with TRBJ2-7; 7 bases agree with TRBD2. The CDR3 sequence is 14 residues long. Trimming took 5 bases from V and 2 from J; bases not matched to a gene: 6. Per germline, CDR1 SGHTA and CDR2 FQGTGA. In nucleotides, the CDR3 is TGTGCCAGCAGCCCCGGGGCGGGGGCCTACGAGCAGTACTTC. Translation: CASSPGAGAYEQYF.

This clonotype has ten or more counts. The chain is built from TRBV19 and TRBJ2-2; D ambiguous. This CDR3 spans 15 amino acids. CDR1 and CDR2 (germline): LNHDA, SQIVND (reference sequence). The germline V and J ends were trimmed by 1 base and 4 bases, with 10 bases remaining between them. The CDR3 sequence: CASSIAGTLTGELFF. The CDR3 DNA reads TGTGCCAGTAGTATAGCGGGTACTCTCACCGGGGAGCTGTTTTTT.

This clonotype was found many times. V is TRBV28 and J is TRBJ2-3, with a weak D call TRBD2 (6 bases). This CDR3 is built from 15 residues. Germline values: CDR1 MDHEN, CDR2 SYDVKM. V gave up 2 bases and J gave up 0 bases, with 9 bases separating them. In DNA form, the CDR3 reads TGTGCCAGCAGTTTAGTGCGGGGAAGCACAGATACGCAGTATTTT. Encoded protein: CASSLVRGSTDTQYF.

In its sample, this clonotype was seen many times. The chain uses TRBV7-9 and TRBJ1-2; TRBD1 agrees at 7 bases. The V gene's germline CDR1 is SEHNR and CDR2 FQNEAQ (reference sequence). V lost 2 bases to trimming and J lost 5 bases; unmatched junction nucleotides: 5. The CDR3 is 14 residues long. The CDR3 coding sequence is TGTGCCAGCAGCTTAAGCGGGACAGATTATGGCTACACCTTC. Its translation is CASSLSGTDYGYTF.

V usage is TRBV20-1 and J usage is TRBJ2-7; D is possibly TRBD1 or TRBD2 (5 bases each). The germline V gene has CDR1 DFQATT and CDR2 SNEGSKA (reference sequence). The CDR3 has 14 residues. The germline V and J ends were trimmed by 1 base and 3 bases, with 13 bases remaining between them. The CDR3 nucleotides read TGCAGTGCTAGAGCTTGGGGGAACGTCTACGAGCAGTACTTC. Translating it yields CSARAWGNVYEQYF.

The gene calls are TRBV2 and TRBJ2-1; D perhaps matches TRBD2 (5 bases). V was shortened by 2 bases and J by 9 bases, with 8 bases between the two germline ends. CDR3 size: 12 residues. The germline V gene has CDR1 SNHLY and CDR2 FYNNEI. The CDR3 loop is CASSESGGEQFF. The CDR3, as DNA: TGTGCCAGCAGTGAATCAGGAGGTGAGCAGTTCTTC.

The chain recombines TRBV19 with TRBJ2-7, with D possibly matching TRBD1 (6 bases). The CDR3 is 17 residues long. The V gene's germline CDR1 is LNHDA and CDR2 SQIVND (reference sequence). Trimming cost V 0 bases and J 0 bases, with 15 bases left between them. The CDR3 bases are TGTGCCAGTAGTATAGATCCCCAGGGGCCCAACTCCTACGAGCAGTACTTC. It is translated as CASSIDPQGPNSYEQYF.

This CDR3 is CSASYDERLQSLSGGAYEQFF. The CDR3 DNA reads as TGCAGTGCTAGCTATGACGAGAGGCTGCAGTCCCTGAGCGGGGGGGCGTATGAGCAGTTCTTC. The rearrangement joins TRBV20-1 to TRBJ2-1, with 10 positions matching TRBD2. CDR1 is DFQATT and CDR2 is SNEGSKA in the germline V gene (reference sequence). The CDR3 consists of 21 residues. Trimming removed 3 bases from V and 8 bases from J; junction bases left unmatched: 28.

There are a few counts of this clonotype. V and J are TRBV7-9 and TRBJ2-1, with D perhaps TRBD1 or TRBD2 (6 bases each). Germline CDR1 and CDR2: SEHNR and FQNEAQ (reference sequence). The CDR3 has 12 residues. V was shortened by 5 bases and J by 10 bases, with 12 bases between the two germline ends. The CDR3 DNA reads as TGTGCCAGCAGCCGAGGGGGGAGCGAGCAGTTCTTC. As protein: CASSRGGSEQFF.

The rearrangement joins TRBV2 to TRBJ2-7; 7 bases are shared with TRBD1. From germline, CDR1 is SNHLY and CDR2 FYNNEI. J lost 5 bases, V lost 6 bases, and 10 bases had no gene match. This CDR3 is 14 amino acids long. The CDR3 loop is CASSHQDRADEQYF. The DNA for the CDR3 is TGTGCCAGCAGCCACCAAGACAGGGCCGACGAGCAGTACTTC.

This clonotype has only a few counts. V is TRBV12-3 or TRBV12-4 and J is TRBJ2-7, with 8 positions matching TRBD2. V lost 7 bases, J lost 3 bases, and 11 bases stayed unmatched. The CDR3 totals 15 residues. CDR3 protein: CASTPREGGGYEQYF. The CDR3 nucleotides read TGTGCCAGCACCCCCCGGGAGGGAGGGGGCTACGAGCAGTACTTC.

This chain joins TRBV19 and TRBJ2-6; no clear D gene. V gave up 1 base and J gave up 2 bases, with 6 bases separating them. The CDR3 totals 15 residues. Germline V lookup: CDR1 LNHDA, CDR2 SQIVND (reference sequence). The CDR3 nucleotides read TGTGCCAGTAGTATAGTAGGTACTGGGGCCAACGTCCTGACTTTC. Residues: CASSIVGTGANVLTF.

Only a few counts were recorded for this clonotype. J is TRBJ2-2 and V is TRBV7-2; a possible D gene is TRBD1 (6 bases). The CDR3 has 18 amino acids. Germline assignment: CDR1 SGHTA and CDR2 FQGNSA. The germline V and J ends were trimmed by 1 base and 1 base, with 16 bases remaining between them. This CDR3 reads CASSLGGRGGGNTGELFF. The CDR3 DNA follows: TGTGCCAGCAGCTTAGGAGGACGTGGGGGCGGGAACACCGGGGAGCTGTTTTTT.

This clonotype was picked up a small number of times. The chain links TRBV5-1 to TRBJ2-1, with 8 bases that match TRBD2. Per germline, CDR1 SGHRS and CDR2 YFSETQ. The CDR3 is 15 amino acids. Trimming at V came to 4 bases and at J to 1 base, leaving 4 bases not matched to a gene. For the CDR3, the DNA is TGCGCCAGCAGCACGGGAGGGGTATCCTACAATGAGCAGTTCTTC. Translation gives CASSTGGVSYNEQFF.

The CDR3 region is CSVDKGHNTEAFF. As DNA, the CDR3 is TGCAGCGTTGACAAGGGCCATAACACTGAAGCTTTCTTT. The gene calls are TRBV29-1 and TRBJ1-1; the D is unclear. CDR1 and CDR2 from the germline V gene are SQVTM and ANQGSEA. There are 13 residues in the CDR3. Between the trimmed V and J ends, which lost 3 bases and 2 bases, there was a span of 10 bases.

This clonotype was observed a few times. The CDR3: CASSLRIGTGGEGNEKLFF. CDR3 nucleotide sequence: TGTGCCAGCAGCCTGAGAATAGGGACAGGGGGCGAAGGTAATGAAAAACTGTTTTTT. The V call is TRBV12-3 or TRBV12-4, the J call TRBJ1-4, with 12 positions matching TRBD1. J lost 4 bases, V lost 6 bases, and 15 bases had no gene match. The CDR3 runs to 19 residues.

The V gene is TRBV2, the J gene TRBJ1-6, with D unclear. CDR1 is SNHLY and CDR2 is FYNNEI in the germline V gene. The V gene lost 3 bases and the J gene lost 8 bases, with 8 bases spanning the gap. This CDR3 contains 13 residues. The CDR3 protein is CASSERNYSPLHF. The DNA of the CDR3 is TGTGCCAGCAGTGAGCGCAATTATTCACCCCTCCACTTT.

The genes are TRBV20-1 and TRBJ2-7; 9 bases match TRBD2. The ends lost 3 bases at V and 2 bases at J; junction bases unmatched: 2. The CDR3 is 13 amino acids. The germline V gene has CDR1 DFQATT and CDR2 SNEGSKA (reference sequence). The CDR3 here is CSASKRGAYEQYF. In DNA form, the CDR3 reads TGCAGTGCTAGTAAGCGGGGGGCCTACGAGCAGTACTTC.

The V gene is TRBV11-2, the J gene TRBJ1-5; TRBD1 agrees at 11 bases. The CDR3 loop spans 14 amino acids. CDR1 is SGHAT, CDR2 FQNNGV, per germline. With V trimmed by 5 bases and J by 7 bases, 4 bases remained unmatched. CDR3 residues: CASSPGQGGQPQHF. The CDR3 region has the DNA TGTGCCAGCAGCCCGGGACAGGGGGGACAGCCCCAGCATTTT.

The chain combines TRBV19 with TRBJ2-4; 8 bases are a match to TRBD2. V shed 0 bases and J 5 bases; nucleotides not matched to a gene: 6. CDR3 size: 16 residues. Germline CDR1 and CDR2: LNHDA and SQIVND (reference sequence). The CDR3: CASSIDQRGHENIQYF. In nucleotides, the CDR3 is TGTGCCAGTAGTATAGACCAGCGGGGGCATGAAAACATTCAGTACTTC.

This clonotype has just a few counts. The chain joins TRBV6-6 to TRBJ2-1, with D perhaps matching TRBD1 (5 bases). The ends were cut back, 5 bases at V and 6 bases at J, with 11 bases in the middle. Germline V gene data show CDR1 as MNHNY and CDR2 as SVGAGI (reference sequence). This CDR3 region has 13 residues. The CDR3: CASSPQVFNEQFF. In nucleotides, the CDR3 is TGTGCCAGCAGTCCACAGGTCTTCAATGAGCAGTTCTTC.

In its sample, this clonotype was seen a few times. The V gene is TRBV11-1, the J gene TRBJ1-1; 7 nucleotides align to TRBD1. The CDR3 has 14 residues. V shed 5 bases and J 1 base; nucleotides not matched to a gene: 4. Looked up from germline, CDR1 is SGHAT and CDR2 is FQDESV (reference sequence). The CDR3 DNA sequence: TGTGCCAGCAGCCCATGGGACAGGAACACTGAAGCTTTCTTT. Translated: CASSPWDRNTEAFF.